A selection of T cell receptor beta chains follows, all from one sample in a study of blood T cell repertoires in COVID-19. Some clones are missing from TCRdb's copy, which holds only in-frame ones; the method was immunoSEQ multiplex PCR. The sample carries hundreds of thousands of clones, roughly 87% recorded once. Sequenced input: PBMCs or T cells enriched from blood (not recorded which). Receptor source: a woman aged 25-40 years who had recovered from COVID-19. Both conserved end residues are part of each CDR3. The D gene is left open where the match is weak. The listing skips clone size in some rows; elsewhere it reads once, few, many or a size class.

. | TRBJ2-5 | TRBV7-9 | TRBD1 | CASSFLPAGTGGKETQYF | TGTGCCAGCAGCTTTCTTCCCGCCGGGACAGGGGGAAAAGAGACCCAGTACTTC
. | TRBJ1-5 | TRBV19 | TRBD1 | CASTPQGVSNQPQHF | TGTGCCAGTACCCCCCAGGGGGTAAGCAATCAGCCCCAGCATTTT
. | TRBJ2-7 | TRBV6-5 | TRBD2 | CASSTSGSYEQYF | TGTGCCAGCAGTACTAGCGGGAGCTACGAGCAGTACTTC
once | TRBJ2-3 | TRBV4-2 | TRBD2 | CASSQWPSGVEDTQYF | TGTGCCAGCAGCCAGTGGCCTAGCGGGGTGGAAGATACGCAGTATTTT
. | TRBJ2-7 | TRBV19 | TRBD2 | CASSPTLAVSYEQYF | TGTGCCAGTAGCCCAACCCTAGCGGTCTCCTACGAGCAGTACTTC
. | TRBJ1-1 | TRBV12-1 | . | CASSPPDRVILVTEAFF | TGTGCCAGCAGCCCCCCGGACAGGGTAATTTTGGTCACTGAAGCTTTCTTT
few | TRBJ1-1 | TRBV18 | TRBD1 | CASSPQGVSTEAFF | TGTGCCAGCTCGCCACAGGGGGTTAGCACTGAAGCTTTCTTT
. | TRBJ1-4 | TRBV25-1 | . | CASSDRSNEKLFF | TGTGCCAGCAGTGACCGTTCCAATGAAAAACTGTTTTTT
. | TRBJ2-7 | TRBV3-1/TRBV3-2 | . | CASSPGNYYEQYF | TGTGCCAGCAGCCCCGGGAACTACTACGAGCAGTACTTC
. | TRBJ2-4 | TRBV28 | . | CASSLSENIQYF | TGTGCCAGCAGTTTATCGGAAAACATTCAGTACTTC
. | TRBJ2-1 | TRBV7-9 | . | CASPGRGGQGYNEQFF | TGTGCCAGCCCGGGGAGGGGGGGCCAAGGGTACAATGAGCAGTTCTTC
. | TRBJ2-5 | TRBV27 | . | CASSSSGGLETQYF | TGTGCCAGCAGTTCCTCGGGGGGCTTAGAGACCCAGTACTTC
. | TRBJ1-1 | TRBV7-6 | . | CASSFRQARSTEAFF | TGTGCCAGCAGCTTCCGACAGGCTCGTAGCACTGAAGCTTTCTTT
. | TRBJ1-2 | TRBV18 | TRBD1 | CASSPGTGGAQKGYTF | TGTGCCAGCTCCCCCGGGACAGGGGGCGCCCAGAAGGGCTACACCTTC
. | TRBJ1-6 | TRBV2 | . | CASRGGVVNSPLHF | TGTGCCAGCAGGGGCGGGGTGGTTAATTCACCCCTCCACTTT
. | TRBJ2-7 | TRBV27 | . | CASSSTRQDPYEQYF | TGTGCCAGCAGTTCCACCCGACAGGACCCCTACGAGCAGTACTTC
. | TRBJ1-4 | TRBV3-1/TRBV3-2 | . | CASSQDPIGTGNEKLFF | TGTGCCAGCAGCCAAGACCCCATCGGGACTGGCAATGAAAAACTGTTTTTT
. | TRBJ2-5 | TRBV27 | . | CASSFDRYQETQYF | TGTGCCAGCAGTTTCGACAGGTACCAAGAGACCCAGTACTTC
. | TRBJ1-4 | TRBV14 | TRBD1 | CASSQDIRGQGKEKLFF | TGTGCCAGCAGCCAAGATATAAGGGGGCAGGGCAAGGAAAAACTGTTTTTT
. | TRBJ2-6 | TRBV7-2 | . | CASSSRSSSGANVLTF | TGTGCCAGCAGCTCCCGGTCGAGCTCTGGGGCCAACGTCCTGACTTTC
. | TRBJ1-2 | TRBV28 | . | CASFSGTGHTF | TGTGCCAGCTTTTCCGGAACGGGTCACACCTTC
. | TRBJ1-1 | TRBV5-1 | . | CASSPTGLGMNTEAFF | TGCGCCAGCAGCCCGACAGGTCTGGGCATGAACACTGAAGCTTTCTTT
. | TRBJ1-6 | TRBV3-1/TRBV3-2 | . | CASSQMQANSPLHF | TGTGCCAGCAGCCAAATGCAGGCTAATTCACCCCTCCACTTT
. | TRBJ2-2 | TRBV5-1 | TRBD2 | CASSPGTRAGGDRELFF | TGCGCCAGCAGCCCCGGGACCCGAGCGGGAGGAGACCGGGAGCTGTTTTTT
. | TRBJ2-7 | TRBV20-1 | TRBD1 | CSASPPGQGYEQYF | TGCAGTGCTAGTCCCCCGGGACAGGGGTACGAGCAGTACTTC
. | TRBJ2-5 | TRBV29-1 | TRBD2 | CSVLAGGLGETQYF | TGCAGCGTTCTAGCGGGGGGGCTGGGAGAGACCCAGTACTTC
few | TRBJ2-7 | TRBV7-2 | TRBD2 | CASSITGTSGTPYEQYF | TGTGCCAGCTCCATTACCGGGACTAGCGGAACCCCCTACGAGCAGTACTTC
. | TRBJ1-3 | TRBV5-1 | TRBD1 | CASSRGTGGSYSGNTIYF | TGCGCCAGCAGCCGTGGGACAGGGGGCTCTTACTCTGGAAACACCATATATTTT
. | TRBJ2-5 | TRBV5-1 | . | CASSSGPGGAETQYF | TGCGCCAGCAGCAGCGGGCCGGGCGGGGCAGAGACCCAGTACTTC
. | TRBJ1-3 | TRBV19 | . | CASSDTHFSGNTIYF | TGTGCCAGTAGTGACACACACTTCTCTGGAAACACCATATATTTT
. | TRBJ2-7 | TRBV4-1 | . | CASSRGVDAGSAEQYF | TGCGCCAGCAGCCGGGGGGTCGACGCGGGTTCCGCCGAGCAGTACTTC
. | TRBJ1-2 | TRBV27 | TRBD1 | CASSPRTGDGYTF | TGTGCCAGCAGTCCCAGGACAGGGGATGGCTACACCTTC
once | TRBJ2-1 | TRBV12-5 | TRBD2 | CASGLLGTSGTSYNEQFF | TGTGCTAGTGGCCTCCTTGGGACTAGCGGGACCTCTTACAATGAGCAGTTCTTC
few | TRBJ1-1 | TRBV2 | TRBD1 | CASTVNRGTTEAFF | TGTGCCAGCACCGTGAACAGGGGGACAACTGAAGCTTTCTTT
. | TRBJ2-1 | TRBV5-1 | . | CASSLGSSGGGEQFF | TGCGCCAGCAGCTTGGGGTCTAGCGGAGGGGGTGAGCAGTTCTTC
. | TRBJ2-1 | TRBV4-1 | TRBD2 | CASSPVGLAGEENEQFF | TGCGCCAGCAGCCCAGTTGGACTAGCGGGGGAGGAGAATGAGCAGTTCTTC
. | TRBJ1-3 | TRBV18 | . | CASSPPGNPGNTIYF | TGTGCCAGCTCACCACCCGGGAATCCTGGAAACACCATATATTTT
. | TRBJ1-1 | TRBV19 | . | CASSGQPEAFF | TGTGCCAGTAGTGGGCAGCCTGAAGCTTTCTTT
. | TRBJ2-7 | TRBV5-4 | . | CASSPTRDSIYEQYF | TGTGCCAGCAGCCCCACCAGGGACTCAATCTACGAGCAGTACTTC
. | TRBJ2-3 | TRBV5-1 | TRBD2 | CASWLAVNTDTQYF | TGCGCCAGCTGGCTAGCGGTCAACACAGATACGCAGTATTTT
. | TRBJ2-7 | TRBV7-9 | TRBD2 | CASSLGAGVAYEQYF | TGTGCCAGCAGCTTAGGGGCGGGAGTGGCTTACGAGCAGTACTTC
. | TRBJ2-4 | TRBV13 | . | CASSQAPGQHIQYF | TGTGCCAGCAGCCAAGCTCCGGGTCAGCACATTCAGTACTTC